The subject of this entry is one TCR beta chain. Its specificity is not known. CDR3 size: 14 residues. J was trimmed by 5 bases and V by 2 bases; bases with no gene match: 5. The germline CDR1 and CDR2 sequences are SEHNR and FQNEAQ (reference sequence). Documented time point: cycle 4 day 1 (C4D1), after more than five weeks of nivolumab. The patients all showed relapse after autologous stem cell transplantation, while their brentuximab vedotin exposure varied. Starting with thawed PBMCs, CD4+ T cells were purified by magnetic negative selection. Sequenced by immunoSEQ multiplex PCR; TCRdb stores in-frame clones only, minus some. The sample yields around 29,000 clones, roughly 80% seen once. The entry originates in a study of PD-1 blockade in classical Hodgkin lymphoma. Notes on the study in general: Unlike CD8+ TCR diversity, which did not rise significantly by C4D1, CD4+ TCR diversity did.

The chain carries TRBV7-9 and TRBJ1-1; 7 positions match TRBD1. Sample: CD4+ T cells from blood, taken before the fourth cycle of nivolumab. This TCR was sampled from a human donor with classical Hodgkin lymphoma. Here the CDR3 DNA reads TGTGCCAGCAGCTTACCGACAGGGAATACTGAAGCTTTCTTT. Protein product: CASSLPTGNTEAFF.